This T cell receptor (beta chain) derives from a study of OX40 agonist ivuxolimab in advanced cancers. Across the study: The group had a mean age of 60 years, ranged from about 20 to 79, and was 80% to 85% male.

Overall study findings and caveats: Clonal expansion among partial responders at 0.1-3.0 mg/kg ranked near the lowest. Antigens targeted by the expanded peripheral T cells were not determined. By week 6 at 0.1 to 3.0 mg/kg, blood CD4+ and CD8+ T cells had expanded clonally.

Method: immunoSEQ multiplex PCR; TCRdb's copy keeps in-frame clones and lacks some. The data contain 45,000 to 65,000 clones, approximately 84% of them seen just once; the ten biggest clones take up about an eighth. This clone rates as medium-sized. The antigen is not known. This CDR3 spans 15 amino acids. With V trimmed by 3 bases and J by 4 bases, 9 bases remained unmatched. Germline CDR1 is SGHRS and CDR2 is YFSETQ. The sequence came from an adult with an advanced solid tumor such as melanoma, head and neck, liver or kidney cancer. This rearrangement joins TRBV5-1 to TRBJ2-7; TRBD2 matches 8 bases. The material was CD4+ or CD8+ T cells sorted from blood, obtained in a trial of the OX40 agonist ivuxolimab. The CDR3 protein is CASSWTGTRLYEQYF. In nucleotides, the CDR3 is TGCGCCAGCAGCTGGACCGGGACTAGACTGTACGAGCAGTACTTC.